The clone carrying this T cell receptor (beta chain) has more than one count but fewer than ten. Its antigen is still unknown. Sequencing was performed with immunoSEQ multiplex PCR; in TCRdb, only in-frame clones are kept and a portion is missing. The data show fewer than 100,000 clones, around 90% seen once. Each of the patients experienced relapse following autologous stem cell transplantation, and their brentuximab vedotin exposure differed. CDR3 length: 17 residues. V shed 1 base and J shed 0 bases, with 14 bases lying between them. CDR1 and CDR2 (germline): SGHTA, FQGNSA. The data were taken from a study of PD-1 blockade in classical Hodgkin lymphoma. Study-wide points: Those starting nivolumab under 1 year post-ASCT were excluded. Researchers reported that CD4+ TCR diversity, though not CD8+, rose significantly by C4D1. Still unresolved is the cause of the repertoire differences, which may be disease activity or prior therapy. Those achieving complete response showed baseline diversity like newly diagnosed patients.

The chain has TRBV7-2 and TRBJ2-3, with D perhaps TRBD2 (5 bases). Sample: peripheral blood mononuclear cells (PBMCs), taken at baseline. This receptor was taken from a human donor with classical Hodgkin lymphoma. The CDR3 bases are TGTGCCAGCAGCTTAGATGGGATAGGACTGAGCACAGATACGCAGTATTTT. It is translated as CASSLDGIGLSTDTQYF. The variable domain in full, with the rest retrieved from reference TRBV7-2 and TRBJ2-3, is GAGVSQSPSNKVTEKGKDVELRCDPISGHTALYWYRQSLGQGLEFLIYFQGNSAPDKSGLPSDRFSAERTGGSVSTLTIQRTQQEDSAVYLCASSLDGIGLSTDTQYFGPGTRLTVL.